This T cell receptor (beta chain) was captured in a study of blood T cells in healthy people across ages. Broader study findings: Researchers said unsorted PBMCs prevented a conclusive naive versus antigen-experienced comparison.

The CDR3 sequence is 13 residues long. Germline values: CDR1 LGHNA, CDR2 YSLEER. Trimming took off 1 base at V and 3 bases at J, with 7 bases between the two ends. Combining a sample-barcoded 5' primer with a J-beta primer mix, a second PCR ran for about 6 to 12 cycles. TCRdb re-analysed the 5' RACE reads in MiXCR, keeping a single row per CDR3 protein. The table lists 780,000 or so distinct CDR3 sequences, about 25% of them singletons, with more than 3% in the top ten. In this sample, this clonotype turned up a few times. Its target is not known. These records were also assigned to another study, of T cells of mothers and their children. From that second work: Each mother yielded more than 9.5 million TCR beta CDR3 reads. Each child yielded 2.5 million to 3 million reads.

The TCR was taken from a boy aged 10-17 years in good health. The V call is TRBV4-3, the J call TRBJ2-7; tentatively, D is TRBD1 (6 bases). The material sequenced was blood. This chain's CDR3 is CASSQAQGYEQYF. DNA of the CDR3: TGCGCCAGCAGCCAAGCACAGGGCTACGAGCAGTACTTC.